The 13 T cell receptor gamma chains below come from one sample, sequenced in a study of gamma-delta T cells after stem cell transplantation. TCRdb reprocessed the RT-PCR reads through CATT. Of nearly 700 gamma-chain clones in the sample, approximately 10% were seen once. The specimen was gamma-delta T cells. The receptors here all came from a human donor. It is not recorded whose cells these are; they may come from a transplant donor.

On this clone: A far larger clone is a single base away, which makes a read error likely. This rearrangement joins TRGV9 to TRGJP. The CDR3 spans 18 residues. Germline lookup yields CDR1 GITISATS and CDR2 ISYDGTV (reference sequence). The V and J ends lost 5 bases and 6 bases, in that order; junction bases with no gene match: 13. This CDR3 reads CALWGATKRELGKKIKVF. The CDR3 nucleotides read TGTGCCTTGTGGGGGGCTACTAAGAGAGAGTTGGGCAAAAAAATCAAGGTATTT.

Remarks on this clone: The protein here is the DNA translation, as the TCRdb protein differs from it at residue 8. This chain's CDR3 is CALWEGKGLGKKIKVF. CDR3 bases: TGTGCCTTGTGGGAGGGTAAAGGGTTGGGCAAAAAAATCAAGGTATTT. The gene calls are TRGV9 and TRGJP. CDR3 length: 16 amino acids. Germline V gene lookup returns CDR1 GITISATS and CDR2 ISYDGTV (reference sequence). V lost 2 bases to trimming and J lost 9 bases; unmatched junction nucleotides: 7.

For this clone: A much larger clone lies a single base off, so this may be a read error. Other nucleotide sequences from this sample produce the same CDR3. The CDR3 is CALWEVLRKELGKKIKVF. CDR3 bases: TGTGCCCTGTGGGAGGTGTTAAGAAAAGAGTTGGGCAAAAAAATCAAGGTATTT. V and J are TRGV9 and TRGJP. Germline V gene sequence: CDR1 GITISATS, CDR2 ISYDGTV (reference sequence). The CDR3 loop spans 18 amino acids.

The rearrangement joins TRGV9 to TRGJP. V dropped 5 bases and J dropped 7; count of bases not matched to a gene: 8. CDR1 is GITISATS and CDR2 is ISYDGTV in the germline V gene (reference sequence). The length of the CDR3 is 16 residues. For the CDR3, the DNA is TGTGCCTTGTGGGCCAGAAGGGAGTTGGGCAAAAAAATCAAGGTATTT. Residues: CALWARRELGKKIKVF.

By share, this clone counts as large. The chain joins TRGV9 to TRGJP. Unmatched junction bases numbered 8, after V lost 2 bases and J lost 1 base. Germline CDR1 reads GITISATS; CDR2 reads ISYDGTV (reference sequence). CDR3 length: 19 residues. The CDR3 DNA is TGTGCCTTGTGGGAGGATCCGAGGGGGCAAGAGTTGGGCAAAAAAATCAAGGTATTT. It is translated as CALWEDPRGQELGKKIKVF.

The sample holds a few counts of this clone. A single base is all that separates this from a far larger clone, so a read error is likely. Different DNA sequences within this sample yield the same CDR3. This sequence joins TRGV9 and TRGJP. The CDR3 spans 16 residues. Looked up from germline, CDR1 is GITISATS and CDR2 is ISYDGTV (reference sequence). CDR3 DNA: TGCGCCTTGTGGGAGGTGCGAGAGTTGGGCAAAAAAATCAAGGTATTT. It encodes CALWEVRELGKKIKVF.

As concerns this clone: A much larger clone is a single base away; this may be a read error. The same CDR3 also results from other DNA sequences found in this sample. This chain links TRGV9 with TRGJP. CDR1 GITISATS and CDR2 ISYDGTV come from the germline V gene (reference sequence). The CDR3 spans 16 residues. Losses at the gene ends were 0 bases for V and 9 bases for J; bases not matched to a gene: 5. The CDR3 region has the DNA TGTGCCTTGTGGGAGGTGCGTGGGTTGGGCAAAAAAATCAAGGTATTT. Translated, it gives CALWEVRGLGKKIKVF.

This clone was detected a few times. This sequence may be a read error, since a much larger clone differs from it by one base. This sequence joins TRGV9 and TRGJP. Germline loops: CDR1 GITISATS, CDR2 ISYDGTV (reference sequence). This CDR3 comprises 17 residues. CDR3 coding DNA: TGTGCCTTGTGGGAGGTGCACCAAGAGTTGGGCAAAAAAAACAAGGTATTT. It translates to CALWEVHQELGKKNKVF.

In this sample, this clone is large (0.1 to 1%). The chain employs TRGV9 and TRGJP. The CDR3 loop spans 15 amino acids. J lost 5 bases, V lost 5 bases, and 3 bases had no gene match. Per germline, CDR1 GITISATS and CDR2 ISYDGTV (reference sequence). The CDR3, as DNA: TGTGCCTTGTGGGGGAAAGAGTTGGGCAAAAAAATCAAGGTATTT. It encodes CALWGKELGKKIKVF.

CDR3 DNA: TGTGCCTTGTGGGAGTCGACAGAGTTGGGCAAAAAAATCAAGGTATTT. Encoded protein: CALWESTELGKKIKVF. The rearrangement joins TRGV9 to TRGJP. The CDR3 is made up of 16 amino acids. CDR1 is GITISATS, CDR2 ISYDGTV, per germline (reference sequence). J gave up 6 bases and V 3 bases, and 5 bases lay outside the gene matches.

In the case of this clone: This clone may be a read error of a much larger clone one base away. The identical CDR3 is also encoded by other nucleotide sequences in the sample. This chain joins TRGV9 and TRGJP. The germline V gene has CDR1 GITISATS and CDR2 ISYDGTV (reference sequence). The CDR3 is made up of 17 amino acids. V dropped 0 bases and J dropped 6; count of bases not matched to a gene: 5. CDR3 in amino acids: CALWEVQGELGKKIKVF. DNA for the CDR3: TGTGCCTTGTGGGAGGTGCAAGGAGAGTTGGGCAAAAAAATCAAGGTATTT.

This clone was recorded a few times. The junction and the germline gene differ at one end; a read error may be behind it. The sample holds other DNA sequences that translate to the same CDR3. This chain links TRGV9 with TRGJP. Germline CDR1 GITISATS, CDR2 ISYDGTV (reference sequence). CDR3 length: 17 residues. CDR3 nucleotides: TGTGCCTTGTGGGAAAATACTAAAGAGTTGGGCAAAAAGATCAAGGTATTT. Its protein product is CALWENTKELGKKIKVF.

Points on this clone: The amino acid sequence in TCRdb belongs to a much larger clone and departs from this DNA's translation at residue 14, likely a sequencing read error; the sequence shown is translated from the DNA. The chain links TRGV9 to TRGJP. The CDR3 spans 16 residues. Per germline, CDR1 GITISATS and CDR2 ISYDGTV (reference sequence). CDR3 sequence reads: CALWEGQELGKKIEVF. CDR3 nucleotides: TGTGCCTTGTGGGAGGGCCAAGAGTTGGGCAAAAAAATCGAGGTATTT.